The sequence of this TCR beta chain was determined in a study of identical twins. V gave up 10 bases and J gave up 10 bases; unmatched junction bases: 18. Germline loops: CDR1 SNHLY, CDR2 FYNNEI. This CDR3 is built from 14 residues. Each CDR3 protein gets one entry after TCRdb re-called the 5' RACE reads with MiXCR. Of about 220,000 distinct CDR3 sequences listed, approximately 7.1% are singletons. The same sample was also used in a study of T cells expressing NK-cell markers. That source reports: From sorted CD3+CD56+NKG2C+, CD3+CD56+NKG2C- and CD3+CD56-NKG2C+ T cells came the TCR beta repertoires. Whether expanded NKG2C-expressing T cell clones recognize HCMV is unknown.

This chain joins TRBV2 and TRBJ2-5; TRBD2 agrees at 7 bases. The specimen sequenced was CD8+ T cells sorted from blood. This clonotype was sampled from a woman aged 18-29 years in good health. The CDR3 here is CATEDQRDRGVQYF. In nucleotides, the CDR3 is TGTGCCACCGAAGACCAGCGGGACCGCGGGGTCCAGTACTTC.